One sample yielded the 27 T cell receptor beta chains listed below, sequenced in a study of T cell responses to AZD1222 COVID-19 vaccine. Data came from immunoSEQ multiplex PCR; TCRdb stores just in-frame clones and leaves some out. Of tens of thousands of clones in the sample, around 80% were seen once. The input for sequencing was peripheral blood, taken on day 0 of AZD1222 vaccination. These receptors were obtained from an adult in good health.

The chain uses TRBV18 and TRBJ1-5; D is ambiguous. Trimming removed 8 bases from V and 7 bases from J, with 12 bases in between. The germline CDR1 and CDR2 sequences are KGHSH and LQKENI. CDR3 length: 12 residues. CDR3 in DNA: TGTGCCAGCGCCGAGTCGGGACAGCCCCAGCATTTT. This translates into CASAESGQPQHF.

The V gene is TRBV11-2, the J gene TRBJ2-1; the match to TRBD2 covers 9 bases. CDR3 length equals 16 residues. V shed 1 base, J shed 5 bases, and the junction held 6 bases outside the gene matches. CDR1 is SGHAT, CDR2 FQNNGV, per germline. CDR3 loop: CASSLAGTSSDNEQFF. The CDR3 region has the DNA TGTGCCAGCAGCTTAGCTGGGACTAGCAGTGACAATGAGCAGTTCTTC.

CDR3 nucleotides: TGTGCCACCAGCAGGAGAACAGGGGGCTTGCTAGAGACCCAGTACTTC. Protein: CATSRRTGGLLETQYF. The genes are TRBV15 and TRBJ2-5, with 9 positions matching TRBD1. V was clipped by 3 bases and J by 4 bases; unmatched bases: 9. CDR1 and CDR2 from the germline V gene are LNHNV and YYDKDF (reference sequence). The CDR3 is made up of 16 amino acids.

The genes are TRBV14 and TRBJ1-2; D gene unclear. The CDR3 is 13 residues long. The germline CDR1 and CDR2 sequences are SGHDN and FVKESK. The V gene lost 1 base and the J gene lost 8 bases, with 11 bases spanning the gap. CDR3 protein: CASSQVATGGYTF. The CDR3 region has the DNA TGTGCCAGCAGCCAAGTGGCCACGGGGGGCTACACCTTC.

As DNA, the CDR3 is TGTGCCATCAGCACAGACGCAGGTGCTAGCACAGATACGCAGTATTTT. It encodes CAISTDAGASTDTQYF. This chain connects TRBV10-3 to TRBJ2-3, with D unclear. Germline V gene lookup returns CDR1 ENHRY and CDR2 SYGVKD. The CDR3 is 16 residues long. Trimming left V 6 bases short and J 0 bases short, with 16 bases between.

This clone was detected only once. The V gene is TRBV19, the J gene TRBJ1-5; D is unclear. Trimming took off 7 bases at V and 0 bases at J, with 13 bases between the two ends. There are 15 residues in the CDR3. Germline V gene sequence: CDR1 LNHDA, CDR2 SQIVND (reference sequence). CDR3 loop: CASIPAAVSNQPQHF. The CDR3 DNA is TGTGCCAGTATCCCGGCGGCGGTTAGCAATCAGCCCCAGCATTTT.

V is TRBV11-2 and J is TRBJ1-4; the D gene is possibly TRBD1 (5 bases). Germline-derived CDR1 and CDR2 are SGHAT and FQNNGV. The CDR3 spans 14 residues. Trimming removed 1 base at V and 8 bases at J, with 11 bases between. CDR3 protein: CASSLARVGEKLFF. For the CDR3, the DNA is TGTGCCAGCAGCTTAGCCAGGGTCGGAGAAAAACTGTTTTTT.

The J gene is TRBJ2-3, the V gene TRBV4-2; 8 bases are shared with TRBD2. The germline gives CDR1 LGHNA, CDR2 YNFKEQ. The CDR3 totals 22 residues. V lost 0 bases to trimming and J lost 0 bases; unmatched junction nucleotides: 20. The CDR3 DNA reads TGTGCCAGCAGCCAAGAAAATTGGTCGCGGGAGGAAGTACTCAAAAGCACAGATACGCAGTATTTT. This translates into CASSQENWSREEVLKSTDTQYF.

This clone has only one observation. The CDR3 is CASRDSYTEAFF. The CDR3 DNA is TGTGCCAGCAGGGACAGTTACACTGAAGCTTTCTTT. V gene TRBV4-2 combines with J gene TRBJ1-1; D perhaps matches TRBD1 (6 bases). Germline CDR1 reads LGHNA; CDR2 reads YNFKEQ. V shed 6 bases and J shed 3 bases, with 8 bases lying between them. This CDR3 comprises 12 residues.

The chain uses TRBV7-8 and TRBJ2-2; D perhaps matches TRBD2 (6 bases). V lost 2 bases and J lost 0, with 10 bases in between. The CDR3 is 16 residues long. Germline V gives CDR1 SGHVS, CDR2 FQNEAQ. The CDR3 bases are TGTGCCAGCAGCTTACGGGTAGCGGCGAACACCGGGGAGCTGTTTTTT. This encodes CASSLRVAANTGELFF.

The rearrangement uses TRBV9 and TRBJ1-2, with D possibly being TRBD1 (5 bases). The ends were cut back, 1 base at V and 4 bases at J, with 14 bases in the middle. There are 15 residues in the CDR3. Germline CDR1 and CDR2: SGDLS and YYNGEE. CDR3 loop: CASSVTSRQGYGYTF. As DNA, the CDR3 is TGTGCCAGCAGCGTAACGAGCAGGCAGGGCTATGGCTACACCTTC.

V and J are TRBV7-9 and TRBJ1-3; 7 bases match TRBD1. Germline CDR1 reads SEHNR; CDR2 reads FQNEAQ (reference sequence). V gave up 5 bases and J gave up 0 bases; unmatched junction bases: 7. The CDR3 has 16 amino acids. CDR3 in amino acids: CASSRIRDSSGNTIYF. The CDR3 nucleotides are TGTGCCAGCAGCCGTATACGGGACAGCTCTGGAAACACCATATATTTT.

V and J are TRBV19 and TRBJ1-2, with D maybe TRBD1 (6 bases). Germline-derived CDR1 and CDR2 are LNHDA and SQIVND (reference sequence). Trimming took 4 bases from V and 6 from J, leaving 12 bases between them. This CDR3 contains 13 residues. CDR3 sequence (DNA): TGTGCCAGTAGTAGGTCGGACAGCGATGGCTACACCTTC. It encodes CASSRSDSDGYTF.

The chain joins TRBV7-2 to TRBJ2-2; TRBD2 matches at 7 bases. Germline values: CDR1 SGHTA, CDR2 FQGNSA. The CDR3 totals 16 residues. The J segment lost 7 bases and the V segment lost 1 base, leaving 9 bases of the junction unmatched. The CDR3 sequence is CASSLEFAGVVGELFF. The CDR3 DNA reads TGTGCCAGCAGCTTAGAGTTTGCGGGAGTAGTCGGGGAGCTGTTTTTT.

J is TRBJ1-1 and V is TRBV28; D not resolved. V lost 1 base and J lost 6, with 18 bases in between. CDR1 MDHEN and CDR2 SYDVKM come from the germline V gene. This CDR3 has 16 amino acids. CDR3 sequence reads: CASSLFSIWGFSEAFF. CDR3 bases: TGTGCCAGCAGTTTATTTAGTATCTGGGGTTTTTCTGAAGCTTTCTTT.

The CDR3 DNA follows: TGTGCCAGCAGCTTAGGCACAGCTAACTATGGCTACACCTTC. Amino acid sequence: CASSLGTANYGYTF. This chain connects TRBV7-2 to TRBJ1-2; D is uncertain. V lost 1 base and J 0 bases, leaving 6 bases between the germline ends. This CDR3 region has 14 residues. The germline gives CDR1 SGHTA, CDR2 FQGNSA.

The chain couples TRBV9 to TRBJ2-7, with D tentatively TRBD2 (6 bases). The V end was cut by 4 bases, the J end by 2 bases, with 16 bases between. Germline V gene lookup returns CDR1 SGDLS and CDR2 YYNGEE. There are 15 residues in the CDR3. CDR3: CASSLTEGPTYEQYF. As DNA, the CDR3 is TGTGCCAGCAGCCTAACGGAGGGGCCTACCTACGAGCAGTACTTC.

In its sample, this clone is medium-sized. The chain is built from TRBV7-9 and TRBJ1-2, with D unclear. The CDR3 runs 14 residues. Per germline, CDR1 SEHNR and CDR2 FQNEAQ (reference sequence). Between the trimmed V and J ends, which lost 7 bases and 7 bases, there was a span of 19 bases. The CDR3 here is CASTPSIHRGGYTF. In nucleotides, the CDR3 is TGTGCCAGCACCCCCAGCATTCACCGGGGTGGCTACACCTTC.

Written as DNA, the CDR3 is TGTGCCACCAAAAACGACAGGGGCGCTAACACTGAAGCTTTCTTT. Its protein product is CATKNDRGANTEAFF. V and J are TRBV24-1 and TRBJ1-1; TRBD1 matches 8 bases. There are 15 residues in the CDR3. V gave up 8 bases and J gave up 2 bases; unmatched junction bases: 9. CDR1 is KGHDR, CDR2 SFDVKD, per germline.

V and J are TRBV7-9 and TRBJ1-3; the D is unclear. The CDR3 has 15 amino acids. V lost 1 base to trimming and J lost 7 bases, with 14 bases between them. Germline lookup yields CDR1 SEHNR and CDR2 FQNEAQ (reference sequence). The DNA for the CDR3 is TGTGCCAGCAGCTTAGATGGAGGGAAGGAGAACACCATATATTTT. Residues: CASSLDGGKENTIYF.

The chain carries TRBV12-3 or TRBV12-4 and TRBJ1-5, with 7 bases that match TRBD1. Trimming removed 8 bases from V and 5 bases from J; junction bases left unmatched: 3. The CDR3 runs to 12 residues. CDR3: CASGDRDQPQHF. CDR3 bases: TGTGCCAGCGGAGACAGGGATCAGCCCCAGCATTTT.

This chain joins TRBV7-3 and TRBJ1-3, with D unclear. Germline values: CDR1 SGHTA, CDR2 FQGTGA. The CDR3 runs to 15 residues. The V gene lost 2 bases and the J gene lost 0 bases, with 8 bases spanning the gap. Here the CDR3 DNA reads TGTGCCAGCAGCTTAGAAACGGGCTCTGGAAACACCATATATTTT. It is translated as CASSLETGSGNTIYF.

The V call is TRBV7-9, the J call TRBJ1-5, with 8 bases identical to TRBD1. CDR1 and CDR2 (germline): SEHNR, FQNEAQ (reference sequence). Trimming took 3 bases from V and 5 from J; bases not matched to a gene: 6. The CDR3 sequence is 15 residues long. The CDR3 loop reads CASSLTGDEDQPQHF. The CDR3 DNA reads as TGTGCCAGCAGCTTGACAGGGGATGAGGATCAGCCCCAGCATTTT.

This clone appeared a single time. The chain recombines TRBV7-6 with TRBJ1-3; D unresolved. V gave up 5 bases and J gave up 0 bases, with 11 bases separating them. The CDR3 consists of 15 residues. Germline values: CDR1 SGHVS, CDR2 FNYEAQ. The CDR3 loop reads CASSQTANSGNTIYF. The CDR3 DNA reads TGTGCCAGCAGCCAAACAGCGAACTCTGGAAACACCATATATTTT.

The V and J genes are TRBV14 and TRBJ1-5; 7 bases line up with TRBD1. The length of the CDR3 is 13 residues. The V segment lost 4 bases and the J segment 6 bases; nucleotides outside the gene matches: 3. In germline, CDR1 is SGHDN, CDR2 FVKESK. The CDR3 DNA reads as TGTGCCAGCAGCCCAGGGGGAGGTCAGCCCCAGCATTTT. Its protein product is CASSPGGGQPQHF.

The chain combines TRBV7-2 with TRBJ2-1, with D possibly TRBD2 on 7 matching bases. There are 16 residues in the CDR3. Germline V CDR1 and CDR2: SGHTA, FQGNSA. The V and J ends lost 5 bases and 2 bases respectively, with 16 bases between them. The CDR3 DNA sequence: TGTGCCAGCAGCCCGGGGCGGGGGCTCACCTACAATGAGCAGTTCTTC. Amino acid sequence: CASSPGRGLTYNEQFF.

The chain employs TRBV7-3 and TRBJ1-2; 7 bases map to TRBD1. Germline V lookup: CDR1 SGHTA, CDR2 FQGTGA. The CDR3 runs to 13 residues. V lost 4 bases, J lost 2 bases, and 1 base stayed unmatched. The CDR3 here is CASSSTGNYGYTF. CDR3 DNA sequence: TGTGCCAGCAGCTCGACAGGGAACTATGGCTACACCTTC.